What follows describes a single TCR beta chain. This sample stems from a study of blood T cell repertoires in COVID-19. Overall study: Collection of acute and convalescent COVID-19 samples took place in the United States, Italy and Spain. T cells, B-cell-depleted T cells, or PBMCs provided the cDNA or gDNA that served as material.

The protocol was immunoSEQ multiplex PCR, while the TCRdb copy is restricted to in-frame clones and leaves out a portion. The sample has about 160,000 clones, roughly 87% seen once. The CDR3 runs to 16 residues. Germline CDR1 and CDR2: LGHNA and YNFKEQ. The V gene end was trimmed by 4 bases and the J gene end by 5 bases; junction bases not matched to a gene: 11. Sequences were obtained from peripheral blood. The TCR comes from a woman aged 60-75 years who had recovered from COVID-19. V and J are TRBV4-2 and TRBJ2-5, with 9 bases identical to TRBD2. Here the CDR3 reads CASSPVGRGGAETQYF. CDR3 coding DNA: TGTGCCAGCAGCCCCGTTGGGCGCGGGGGGGCGGAGACCCAGTACTTC.